A single sample gave rise to the 23 T cell receptor beta chains below, sequenced in a study of type 1 regulatory T cells. No antigens are known for them. Study-wide findings and caveats: Tr1 cells had a more restricted TCR repertoire than non-Tr1 cells.

From the reads, TCRdb called clonotypes with MiXCR, one entry per CDR3 protein. Found here are about 71,000 distinct CDR3 sequences, around 20% of them singletons; the top ten hold around 8.1%. Sequences were obtained from cultured type 1 regulatory T (Tr1) cells, either the whole culture or a sorted fraction (not recorded which). Receptor source: a human donor in good health.

The chain couples TRBV27 to TRBJ2-1; D is undetermined. CDR3 length: 13 residues. Germline CDR1 and CDR2: MNHEY and SMNVEV (reference sequence). The ends were cut back, 2 bases at V and 5 bases at J, with 7 bases in the middle. CDR3 sequence reads: CASSLQGNNEQFF. The CDR3 coding sequence is TGTGCCAGCAGTTTACAAGGGAACAATGAGCAGTTCTTC.

This clonotype turned up a few times. The chain uses TRBV7-4 and TRBJ2-5; 7 bases are shared with TRBD1. This CDR3 is 15 amino acids long. The J segment lost 4 bases and the V segment lost 5 bases, leaving 10 bases of the junction unmatched. The germline V gene encodes CDR1 SGHVT and CDR2 SQSDAQ. The CDR3 is CASSLGAGGRETQYF. The CDR3 DNA sequence: TGTGCCAGCAGCCTGGGGGCAGGGGGAAGAGAGACCCAGTACTTC.

This rearrangement joins TRBV11-2 to TRBJ1-1; D unclear. The germline V and J ends were trimmed by 0 bases and 5 bases, with 10 bases remaining between them. The CDR3 extends over 14 amino acids. Germline V gene data show CDR1 as SGHAT and CDR2 as FQNNGV. The CDR3 spells CASSLERLRTEAFF. CDR3 bases: TGTGCCAGCAGCTTAGAAAGGTTGCGGACTGAAGCTTTCTTT.

The gene calls are TRBV5-1 and TRBJ2-1; D may be TRBD1 (6 bases). From germline, CDR1 is SGHRS and CDR2 YFSETQ. Trimming stripped 4 bases from V and 4 bases from J, with 15 bases between. The CDR3 extends over 15 amino acids. CDR3 bases: TGCGCCAGCAGCCAAGGGACACGAGATTACAATGAGCAGTTCTTC. Its translation: CASSQGTRDYNEQFF.

This clonotype has more than one count but fewer than ten. The V and J genes are TRBV10-3 and TRBJ2-7, with 9 bases fitting TRBD2. CDR3 length equals 16 residues. Losses at the gene ends were 1 base for V and 2 bases for J; bases not matched to a gene: 6. Germline values: CDR1 ENHRY, CDR2 SYGVKD. The CDR3 bases are TGTGCCATCAGTGAGTTACGTGGCGGGAGGGCCTACGAGCAGTACTTC. The encoded protein is CAISELRGGRAYEQYF.

V usage is TRBV12-3 or TRBV12-4 and J usage is TRBJ2-2, with D hard to call. This CDR3 has 15 amino acids. Deletions cut 7 bases from V and 1 base from J, with 13 bases between. The CDR3 reads CASKRGPQNTGELFF. Written as DNA, the CDR3 is TGTGCCAGCAAGCGTGGGCCACAGAACACCGGGGAGCTGTTTTTT.

The chain carries TRBV27 and TRBJ1-5; D remains unclear. This CDR3 has 11 residues. V was cut by 11 bases and J by 6 bases, with 11 bases left in between. Per germline, CDR1 MNHEY and CDR2 SMNVEV (reference sequence). The CDR3 region has the DNA TGTGCCTGGAGTGTGGGTCAGCCCCAGCATTTT. Residues: CAWSVGQPQHF.

V usage is TRBV27 and J usage is TRBJ2-7, with D unclear. Germline CDR1 reads MNHEY; CDR2 reads SMNVEV (reference sequence). This CDR3 has 14 amino acids. Trimming took off 6 bases at V and 0 bases at J, with 12 bases between the two ends. The CDR3 loop reads CASSPTEYSYEQYF. Written as DNA, the CDR3 is TGTGCCAGCAGCCCCACAGAATACTCCTACGAGCAGTACTTC.

The chain couples TRBV7-3 to TRBJ2-3; TRBD1 or TRBD2 may be the D gene (5 bases each). V was pared by 2 bases and J by 5 bases, with 17 bases between. This CDR3 region has 16 residues. The germline gives CDR1 SGHTA, CDR2 FQGTGA. CDR3 nucleotide sequence: TGTGCCAGCAGCTTAGGGGCCGGACTCGCTGGAGATACGCAGTATTTT. Its translation is CASSLGAGLAGDTQYF.

The chain is built from TRBV6-1 and TRBJ2-1, with a weak D call TRBD2 (5 bases). The CDR3 length is 15 residues. The germline V gene encodes CDR1 MNHNS and CDR2 SASEGT. V was trimmed by 7 bases and J by 8 bases, leaving 21 bases between them. CDR3 in amino acids: CASTISGIRFDEQFF. The DNA of the CDR3 is TGTGCCAGCACTATTTCGGGAATCAGGTTCGATGAGCAGTTCTTC.

Only a few counts were recorded for this clonotype. This chain joins TRBV7-2 and TRBJ2-5; 8 bases agree with TRBD1. The CDR3 length is 17 residues. The junction had 13 bases not matched to a gene; V was cut back by 5 bases and J by 2 bases. CDR1 is SGHTA and CDR2 is FQGNSA in the germline V gene. This CDR3 reads CASSPGTGGSVQETQYF. In DNA, the CDR3 is TGTGCCAGCAGCCCCGGAACAGGGGGAAGCGTTCAAGAGACCCAGTACTTC.

This clonotype has more than one count but fewer than ten. This chain joins TRBV7-9 and TRBJ2-1, with TRBD1 matching 7 bases. CDR1 and CDR2 from the germline V gene are SEHNR and FQNEAQ (reference sequence). The CDR3 sequence is 15 residues long. The trim removed 5 bases at V and 1 base at J, leaving 5 bases unmatched. The CDR3 nucleotides are TGTGCCAGCAGCGAGACAGGGCGGTCCTACAATGAGCAGTTCTTC. It is translated as CASSETGRSYNEQFF.

This clonotype was seen a few times. The CDR3 DNA follows: TGTGCCAGCAGTTCAACCGACGGGACCCAGTACTTC. This sequence encodes CASSSTDGTQYF. The rearrangement joins TRBV12-3 or TRBV12-4 to TRBJ2-5; D gene unclear. V was pared by 4 bases and J by 7 bases, with 10 bases between. The CDR3 totals 12 residues.

This clonotype has ten or more counts. The chain couples TRBV20-1 to TRBJ2-1, with 15 nucleotides matching TRBD2. Losses at the gene ends were 5 bases for V and 0 bases for J; bases not matched to a gene: 8. This CDR3 region has 18 residues. Germline V gene data show CDR1 as DFQATT and CDR2 as SNEGSKA (reference sequence). This CDR3 reads CSAPNGLAGGSSYNEQFF. The CDR3 DNA sequence: TGCAGTGCTCCAAACGGACTAGCGGGAGGGAGCTCCTACAATGAGCAGTTCTTC.

This clonotype has just one count. The V call is TRBV29-1, the J call TRBJ2-1; D remains ambiguous. V was clipped by 8 bases and J by 6 bases, with 11 bases between them. The CDR3 has 11 residues. Germline assignment: CDR1 SQVTM and CDR2 ANQGSEA. CDR3 sequence: CSSVLSNEQFF. CDR3 in DNA: TGCAGCTCAGTGCTTTCCAATGAGCAGTTCTTC.

The chain employs TRBV9 and TRBJ2-1, with D perhaps being TRBD1 or TRBD2 (5 bases each). The CDR3 length is 15 residues. V lost 0 bases and J 5 bases, leaving 12 bases between the germline ends. In germline, CDR1 is SGDLS, CDR2 YYNGEE. The chain's CDR3 is CASSVGRGTNNEQFF. The CDR3 DNA reads TGTGCCAGCAGCGTAGGGCGAGGGACCAACAATGAGCAGTTCTTC.

Notes on this clonotype: One base separates it from a far larger clone, so it is likely a read error. The chain employs TRBV12-3 or TRBV12-4 and TRBJ2-1; D tentatively fits TRBD1 or TRBD2 (6 bases each). Trimming removed 3 bases from V and 10 bases from J, with 16 bases in between. This CDR3 comprises 14 residues. CDR3 residues: CASSFGGVAYEQFF. The CDR3 nucleotides are TGTGCCAGCAGTTTCGGGGGCGTAGCCTACGAGCAGTTCTTC.

There are a few counts of this clonotype. V and J are TRBV7-2 and TRBJ2-2, with D perhaps matching TRBD1 or TRBD2 (5 bases each). Between the trimmed V and J ends, which lost 7 bases and 2 bases, there was a span of 11 bases. Per the germline V gene, CDR1 is SGHTA and CDR2 is FQGNSA. This CDR3 has 14 residues. This chain's CDR3 is CASNPGPNTGELFF. As DNA, the CDR3 is TGTGCCAGCAACCCGGGACCAAACACCGGGGAGCTGTTTTTT.

This clonotype was counted only a few times. This rearrangement joins TRBV7-2 to TRBJ2-1, with 10 bases lining up with TRBD1. Germline V lookup: CDR1 SGHTA, CDR2 FQGNSA. After removal of 1 base from V and 8 bases from J, the junction contained 5 bases not matched to a gene. The CDR3 spans 15 residues. In DNA, the CDR3 is TGTGCCAGCAGCTTAGGGACAGGGGGAGGGTATGAGCAGTTCTTC. Protein product: CASSLGTGGGYEQFF.

Notes on this clonotype: Germline and junction disagree at one end, which may indicate a read error. This sequence joins TRBV5-1 and TRBJ2-1; no firm D call. Germline V CDR1 and CDR2: SGHRS, YFSETQ. This CDR3 region has 14 residues. The CDR3 reads CASSLSGSHNGQFF. The CDR3 DNA reads as TGCGCCAGCAGCTTGTCCGGCAGCCACAATGGGCAGTTCTTC. Drawing the rest from reference TRBV5-1 and TRBJ2-1, the complete variable domain is KAGVTQTPRYLIKTRGQQVTLSCSPISGHRSVSWYQQTPGQGLQFLFEYFSETQRNKGNFPGRFSGRQFSNSRSEMNVSTLELGDSALYLCASSLSGSHNGQFFGPGTRLTVL.

This sequence joins TRBV12-3 or TRBV12-4 and TRBJ2-1; D gene uncertain. CDR3 length equals 13 residues. The V end was cut by 3 bases, the J end by 6 bases, with 9 bases between. The CDR3 spells CASSFQFGNEQFF. Written as DNA, the CDR3 is TGTGCCAGCAGTTTCCAGTTCGGCAATGAGCAGTTCTTC.

This clonotype was detected ten times or more. This sequence joins TRBV5-4 and TRBJ2-5; D uncertain. Germline lookup yields CDR1 SGHNT and CDR2 YYREEE (reference sequence). Deletions cut 1 base from V and 5 bases from J, with 12 bases between. The CDR3 has 14 residues. DNA of the CDR3: TGTGCCAGCAGCTTGCCTAGAAATAAGGAGACCCAGTACTTC. This gives the protein CASSLPRNKETQYF.

The chain combines TRBV6-1 with TRBJ2-7, with 7 bases that match TRBD1. The CDR3 is made up of 15 amino acids. J gave up 1 base and V 7 bases, and 10 bases lay outside the gene matches. Germline assignment: CDR1 MNHNS and CDR2 SASEGT. In DNA, the CDR3 is TGTGCCAGCACCAGGGGGATCGCCCAATCCTACGAGCAGTACTTC. Its protein product is CASTRGIAQSYEQYF.